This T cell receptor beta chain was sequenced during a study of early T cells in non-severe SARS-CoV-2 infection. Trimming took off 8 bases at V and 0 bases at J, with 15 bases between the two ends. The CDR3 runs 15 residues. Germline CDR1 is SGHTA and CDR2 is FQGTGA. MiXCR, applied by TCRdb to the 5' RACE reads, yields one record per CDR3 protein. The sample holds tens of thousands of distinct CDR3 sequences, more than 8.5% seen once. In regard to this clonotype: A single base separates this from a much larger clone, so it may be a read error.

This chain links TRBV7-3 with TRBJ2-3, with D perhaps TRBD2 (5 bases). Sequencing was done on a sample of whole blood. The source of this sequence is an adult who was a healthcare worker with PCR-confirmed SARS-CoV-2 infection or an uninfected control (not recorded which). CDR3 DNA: TGTGCCAGCGGCCTTGGCGGAGGCAGCACAGATACGCAGTATTTT. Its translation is CASGLGGGSTDTQYF.